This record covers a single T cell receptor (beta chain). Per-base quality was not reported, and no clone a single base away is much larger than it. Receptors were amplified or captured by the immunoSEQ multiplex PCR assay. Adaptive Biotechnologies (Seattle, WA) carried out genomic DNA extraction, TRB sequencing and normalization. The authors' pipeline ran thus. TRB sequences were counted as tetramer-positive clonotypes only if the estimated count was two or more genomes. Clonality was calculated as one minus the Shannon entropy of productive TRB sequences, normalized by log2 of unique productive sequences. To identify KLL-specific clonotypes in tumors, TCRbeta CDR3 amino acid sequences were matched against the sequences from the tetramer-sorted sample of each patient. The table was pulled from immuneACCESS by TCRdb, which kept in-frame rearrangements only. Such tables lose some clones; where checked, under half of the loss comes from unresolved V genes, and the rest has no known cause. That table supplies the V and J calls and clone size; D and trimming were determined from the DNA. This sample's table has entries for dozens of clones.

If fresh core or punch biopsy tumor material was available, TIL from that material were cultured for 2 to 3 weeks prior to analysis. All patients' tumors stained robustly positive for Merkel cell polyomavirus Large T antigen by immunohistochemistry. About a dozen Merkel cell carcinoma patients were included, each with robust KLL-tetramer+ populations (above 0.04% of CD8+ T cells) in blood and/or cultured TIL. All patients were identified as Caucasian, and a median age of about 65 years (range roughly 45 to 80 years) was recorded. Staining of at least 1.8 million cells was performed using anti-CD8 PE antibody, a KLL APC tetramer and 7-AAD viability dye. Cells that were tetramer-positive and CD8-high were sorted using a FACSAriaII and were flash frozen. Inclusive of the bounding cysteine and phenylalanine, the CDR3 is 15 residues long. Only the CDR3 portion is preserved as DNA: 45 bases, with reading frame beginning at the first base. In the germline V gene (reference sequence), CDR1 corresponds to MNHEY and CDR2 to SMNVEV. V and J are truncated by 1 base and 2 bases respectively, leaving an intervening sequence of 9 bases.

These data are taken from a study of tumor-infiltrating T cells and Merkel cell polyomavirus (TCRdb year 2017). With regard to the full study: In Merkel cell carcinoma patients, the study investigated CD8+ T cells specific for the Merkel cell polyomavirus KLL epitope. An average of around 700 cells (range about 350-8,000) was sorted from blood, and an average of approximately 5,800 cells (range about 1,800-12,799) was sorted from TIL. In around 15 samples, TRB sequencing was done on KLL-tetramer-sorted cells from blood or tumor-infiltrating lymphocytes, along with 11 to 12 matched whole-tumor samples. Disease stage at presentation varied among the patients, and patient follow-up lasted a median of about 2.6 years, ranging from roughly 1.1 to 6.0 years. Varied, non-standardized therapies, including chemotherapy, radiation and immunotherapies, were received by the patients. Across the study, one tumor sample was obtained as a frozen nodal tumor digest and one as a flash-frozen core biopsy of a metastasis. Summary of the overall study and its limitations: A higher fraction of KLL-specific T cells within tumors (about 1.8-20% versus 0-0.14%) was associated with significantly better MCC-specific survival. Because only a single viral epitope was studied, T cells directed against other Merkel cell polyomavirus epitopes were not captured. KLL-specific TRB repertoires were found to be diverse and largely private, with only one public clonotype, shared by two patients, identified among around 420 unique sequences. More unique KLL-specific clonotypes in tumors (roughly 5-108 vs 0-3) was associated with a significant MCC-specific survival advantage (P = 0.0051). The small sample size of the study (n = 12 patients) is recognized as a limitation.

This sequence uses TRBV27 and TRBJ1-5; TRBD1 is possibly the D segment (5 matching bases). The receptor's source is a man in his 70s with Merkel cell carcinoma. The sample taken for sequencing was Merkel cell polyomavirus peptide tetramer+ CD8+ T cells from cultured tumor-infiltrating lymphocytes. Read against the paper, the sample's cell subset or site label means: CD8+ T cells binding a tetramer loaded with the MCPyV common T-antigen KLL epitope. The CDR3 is CASSLYAGGNQPQHF. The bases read TGTGCCAGCAGTTTATATGCGGGGGGCAATCAGCCCCAGCATTTT.